This TCR beta chain is drawn from a study of blood T cell repertoires in COVID-19. Study-level background: COVID-19 samples, acute and convalescent, were from the United States, Italy and Spain.

Libraries were prepared by immunoSEQ multiplex PCR; TCRdb keeps only in-frame clonotypes and omits some of them. The sample lists roughly 460,000 clones, about 90% occurring once. The CDR3 has 17 amino acids. The V segment lost 1 base and the J segment 0 bases; nucleotides outside the gene matches: 4. CDR1 is SGHDN, CDR2 FVKESK, per germline. The V call is TRBV14, the J call TRBJ2-4; 9 nucleotides line up with TRBD2. This sequence originates from a man between 18 and 29 years old with COVID-19, enrolled during active disease. Sequencing was performed on peripheral blood. The CDR3 sequence is CASSQGGLATAKNIQYF. The CDR3 DNA is TGTGCCAGCAGCCAAGGAGGACTAGCGACAGCCAAAAACATTCAGTACTTC.